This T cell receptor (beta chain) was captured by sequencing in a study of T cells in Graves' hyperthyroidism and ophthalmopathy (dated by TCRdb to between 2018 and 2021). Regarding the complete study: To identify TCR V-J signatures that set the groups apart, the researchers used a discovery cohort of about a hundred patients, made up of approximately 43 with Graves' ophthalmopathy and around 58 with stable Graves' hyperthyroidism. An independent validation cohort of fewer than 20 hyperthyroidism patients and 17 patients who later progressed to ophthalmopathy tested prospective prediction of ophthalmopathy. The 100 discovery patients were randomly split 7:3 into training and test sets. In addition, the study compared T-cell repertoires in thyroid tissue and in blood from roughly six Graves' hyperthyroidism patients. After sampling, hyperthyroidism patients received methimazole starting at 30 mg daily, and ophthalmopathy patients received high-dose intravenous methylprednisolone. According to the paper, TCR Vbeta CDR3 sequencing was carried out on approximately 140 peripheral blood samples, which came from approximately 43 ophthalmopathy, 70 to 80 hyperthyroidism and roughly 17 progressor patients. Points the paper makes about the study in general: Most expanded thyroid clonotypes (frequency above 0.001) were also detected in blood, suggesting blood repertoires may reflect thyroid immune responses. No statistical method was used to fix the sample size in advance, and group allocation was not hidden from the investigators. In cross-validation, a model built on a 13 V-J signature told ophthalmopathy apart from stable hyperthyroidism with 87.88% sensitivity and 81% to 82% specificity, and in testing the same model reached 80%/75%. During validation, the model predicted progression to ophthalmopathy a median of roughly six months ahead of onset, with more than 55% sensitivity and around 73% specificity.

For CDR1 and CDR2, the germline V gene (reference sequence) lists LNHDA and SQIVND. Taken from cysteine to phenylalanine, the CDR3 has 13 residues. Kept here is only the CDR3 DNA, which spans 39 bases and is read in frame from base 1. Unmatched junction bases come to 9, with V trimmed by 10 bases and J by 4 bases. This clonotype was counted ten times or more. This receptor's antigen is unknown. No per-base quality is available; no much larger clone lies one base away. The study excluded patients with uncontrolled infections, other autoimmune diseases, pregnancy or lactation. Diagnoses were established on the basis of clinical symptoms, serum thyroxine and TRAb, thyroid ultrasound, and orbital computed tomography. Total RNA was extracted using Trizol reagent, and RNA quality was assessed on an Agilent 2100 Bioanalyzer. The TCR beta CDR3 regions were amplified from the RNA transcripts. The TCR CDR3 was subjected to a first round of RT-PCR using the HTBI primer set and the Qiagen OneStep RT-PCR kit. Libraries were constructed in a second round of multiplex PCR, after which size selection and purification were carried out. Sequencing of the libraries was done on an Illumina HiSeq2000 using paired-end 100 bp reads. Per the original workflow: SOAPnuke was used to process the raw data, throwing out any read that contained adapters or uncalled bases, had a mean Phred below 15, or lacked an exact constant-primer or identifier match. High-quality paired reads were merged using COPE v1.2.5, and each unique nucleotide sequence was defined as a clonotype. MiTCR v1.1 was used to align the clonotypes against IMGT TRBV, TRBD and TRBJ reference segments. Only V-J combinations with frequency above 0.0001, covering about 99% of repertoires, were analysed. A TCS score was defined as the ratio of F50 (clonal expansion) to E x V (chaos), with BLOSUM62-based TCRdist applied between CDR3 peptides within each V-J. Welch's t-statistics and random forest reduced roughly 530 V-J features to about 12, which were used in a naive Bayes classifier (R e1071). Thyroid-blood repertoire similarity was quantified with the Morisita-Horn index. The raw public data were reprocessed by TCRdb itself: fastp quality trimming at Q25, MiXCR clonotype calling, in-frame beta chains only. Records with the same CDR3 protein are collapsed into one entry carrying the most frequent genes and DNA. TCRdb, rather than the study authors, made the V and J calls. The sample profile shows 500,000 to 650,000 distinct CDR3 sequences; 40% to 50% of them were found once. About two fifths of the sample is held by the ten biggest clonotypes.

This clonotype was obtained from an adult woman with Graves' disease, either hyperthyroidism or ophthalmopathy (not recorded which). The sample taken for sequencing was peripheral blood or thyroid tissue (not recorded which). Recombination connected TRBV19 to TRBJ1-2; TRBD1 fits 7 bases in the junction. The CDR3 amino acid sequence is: CAIAEGAGYGYTF. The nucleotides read TGTGCCATCGCGGAGGGGGCTGGCTATGGCTACACCTTC.